One TCR beta chain is described in this entry. These data belong to a study of blood T cell repertoires in COVID-19. Study in general: The analysed material was cDNA or gDNA that came from T cells, B-cell-depleted T cells, or PBMCs.

Participants' own reports of clinical history determined their cohort assignment. Cohort 3 recovered donors had two negative PCRs, clearance, or symptom resolution. Per the authors' pipeline: How many nucleated cells were present was estimated from reference gene primer amplification. Some clones are missing from TCRdb's copy, which holds only in-frame ones; the method was immunoSEQ multiplex PCR. For V, J and clone size, that table is used; D and trimming come from the DNA. The top ten hold about 1.7% of the sample, which has roughly 290,000 clones, about nine tenths seen once. The sequence was collected from a woman aged 40 to 49 who had recovered from COVID-19. Source material: PBMCs or T cells enriched from blood (not recorded which).

The DNA of the CDR3 is TGCGCCAGCAGCCCCCGGGGTAGCGGGAGCTCCTACAATGAGCAGTTCTTC. This sequence encodes CASSPRGSGSSYNEQFF. This chain joins TRBV5-1 and TRBJ2-1; 9 nucleotides align to TRBD2. Per germline, CDR1 SGHRS and CDR2 YFSETQ. The ends lost 4 bases at V and 0 bases at J; junction bases unmatched: 8. CDR3 size: 17 residues.